Below, one T cell receptor (beta chain) is given with its context. Its antigen is undetermined. The test was conducted at deep level. Assay: immunoSEQ multiplex PCR; the TCRdb copy retains only in-frame clones and omits some. The sample yields around 510,000 clones, about 96% seen once. All donors were Caucasian adults living in Nashville, Tennessee. The data originate from a study of shared clonotypes between healthy human individuals. The overall study: Used for every donor were three CD4 naive, three CD4 memory, two CD8 naive and one CD8 memory plate.

Findings and limits, study-wide: A reduction in generation probabilities was seen for non-shared clonotypes relative to those shared by all four donors.

The sample taken for sequencing was naive CD4+ T cells sorted from blood. The subset denotes: CD45RA+ positively selected. The receptor was isolated from a woman younger than 45 in good health.

The CDR3 nucleotides read TGTGCCAGCAGCTTATATCAGAGGAACACTGAAGCTTTCTTT. It codes for CASSLYQRNTEAFF. This chain joins TRBV7-2 and TRBJ1-1; no clear D gene. In germline, CDR1 is SGHTA, CDR2 FQGNSA. The CDR3 has 14 residues. Trimming left V 2 bases short and J 1 base short, with 8 bases between.